Shown below are 26 T cell receptor beta chains from a single sample sequenced in a study of graft-versus-host responses after intestinal transplantation. Produced via immunoSEQ multiplex PCR; TCRdb's table is partial and in-frame only. The table includes approximately 90,000 clones, about four fifths detected once. For these TCRs, the target antigens are not known. Sample: unstimulated CD4+ T cells sorted from spleen or lymph node cells, taken before intestinal transplant. The origin of the receptors is a human donor who received an intestinal transplant.

V is TRBV5-1 and J is TRBJ2-5; 11 positions match TRBD2. The CDR3 loop spans 16 amino acids. The germline gives CDR1 SGHRS, CDR2 YFSETQ. V was clipped by 0 bases and J by 2 bases; unmatched bases: 3. DNA of the CDR3: TGCGCCAGCAGCTTGGGACTAGCGGGGTGGCAAGAGACCCAGTACTTC. Amino acid sequence: CASSLGLAGWQETQYF.

This clone is a singleton in its sample. V is TRBV28 and J is TRBJ2-3; 9 nucleotides line up with TRBD1. This CDR3 spans 13 amino acids. Germline V CDR1 and CDR2: MDHEN, SYDVKM. Losses at the gene ends were 11 bases for V and 4 bases for J; bases not matched to a gene: 7. CDR3 nucleotides: TGTGCCCATAGGGGACAGGGTGCAGATACGCAGTATTTT. This encodes CAHRGQGADTQYF.

In its sample, this clone was seen a few times. The chain joins TRBV10-1 to TRBJ2-7; 10 bases fit TRBD2. J was trimmed by 3 bases and V by 3 bases; bases with no gene match: 5. The germline V gene encodes CDR1 WNHNN and CDR2 SYGVQD (reference sequence). This CDR3 spans 15 amino acids. The CDR3: CASSDTLAGNYEQYF. CDR3 in DNA: TGCGCCAGCAGTGATACACTAGCGGGAAACTACGAGCAGTACTTC.

This chain joins TRBV19 and TRBJ2-5; 7 bases are shared with TRBD2. V lost 2 bases, J lost 0 bases, and 6 bases stayed unmatched. The CDR3 has 16 residues. Per germline, CDR1 LNHDA and CDR2 SQIVND (reference sequence). The DNA of the CDR3 is TGTGCCAGTAGTATATGGTCTAGCGGCAACCAAGAGACCCAGTACTTC. Encoded protein: CASSIWSSGNQETQYF. Together with reference TRBV19 and TRBJ2-5, the CDR3 gives the full variable domain: DGGITQSPKYLFRKEGQNVTLSCEQNLNHDAMYWYRQDPGQGLRLIYYSQIVNDFQKGDIAEGYSVSREKKESFPLTVTSAQKNPTAFYLCASSIWSSGNQETQYFGPGTRLLVL.

This clone was picked up one time. The chain couples TRBV28 to TRBJ2-5; 9 bases are a match to TRBD2. The CDR3 is 18 residues long. Per the germline V gene, CDR1 is MDHEN and CDR2 is SYDVKM. V was clipped by 1 base and J by 3 bases; unmatched bases: 12. CDR3 nucleotides: TGTGCCAGCAGTTTATATCTTTGGCGGGGGGGCTTTGAAGAGACCCAGTACTTC. Protein: CASSLYLWRGGFEETQYF.

This sequence joins TRBV7-2 and TRBJ2-7; 8 nucleotides line up with TRBD1. This CDR3 comprises 16 residues. The ends lost 4 bases at V and 2 bases at J; junction bases unmatched: 10. Germline CDR1 SGHTA, CDR2 FQGNSA. CDR3 in DNA: TGTGCCAGCAGCTCTGGGTGGACAGGGAAGACCTACGAGCAGTACTTC. This codes for CASSSGWTGKTYEQYF.

This clone was found once. The rearrangement uses TRBV5-1 and TRBJ2-7; TRBD2 matches at 9 bases. The junction had 6 bases not matched to a gene; V was cut back by 4 bases and J by 1 base. The CDR3 contains 15 residues. The germline V gene encodes CDR1 SGHRS and CDR2 YFSETQ. The CDR3: CASSDGLARSYEQYF. The DNA for the CDR3 is TGCGCCAGCAGCGACGGACTAGCGCGATCCTACGAGCAGTACTTC.

This clone was counted a few times. The chain recombines TRBV6-5 with TRBJ1-6; TRBD1 matches 7 bases. Trimming removed 6 bases from V and 3 bases from J; junction bases left unmatched: 2. Germline loops: CDR1 MNHEY, CDR2 SVGAGI. The CDR3 covers 14 residues. Here the CDR3 reads CASRRQGYNSPLHF. CDR3 in DNA: TGTGCCAGCAGGCGACAGGGCTATAATTCACCCCTCCACTTT.

The chain carries TRBV2 and TRBJ1-1; TRBD1 might be the D (6 bases). The CDR3 is 14 amino acids. The germline gives CDR1 SNHLY, CDR2 FYNNEI. The ends were cut back, 3 bases at V and 6 bases at J, with 14 bases in the middle. CDR3 loop: CASSDEQGGPEAFF. The DNA of the CDR3 is TGTGCCAGCAGTGATGAACAGGGAGGGCCTGAAGCTTTCTTT.

This clone occurred once. The chain links TRBV19 to TRBJ1-3; 7 nucleotides line up with TRBD1. J gave up 0 bases and V 7 bases, and 6 bases lay outside the gene matches. Germline V gene data show CDR1 as LNHDA and CDR2 as SQIVND (reference sequence). This CDR3 has 15 residues. CDR3 nucleotide sequence: TGTGCCAGTAAACAGGGGCCGTACTCTGGAAACACCATATATTTT. Translation gives CASKQGPYSGNTIYF.

The chain links TRBV2 to TRBJ1-2, with TRBD1 identical over 10 bases. The V and J ends lost 6 bases and 6 bases, in that order; junction bases with no gene match: 4. The germline V gene encodes CDR1 SNHLY and CDR2 FYNNEI. CDR3 size: 13 residues. The CDR3 DNA reads TGTGCCAGCAGATTAGGGACAGGGGATGGCTACACCTTC. Protein: CASRLGTGDGYTF. Full variable domain (missing parts from reference TRBV2 and TRBJ1-2): EPEVTQTPSHQVTQMGQEVILRCVPISNHLYFYWYRQILGQKVEFLVSFYNNEISEKSEIFDDQFSVERPDGSNFTLKIRSTKLEDSAMYFCASRLGTGDGYTFGSGTRLTVV.

The gene calls are TRBV30 and TRBJ2-5, with D perhaps TRBD2 (5 bases). Trimming left V 3 bases short and J 6 bases short, with 14 bases between. The CDR3 runs to 13 residues. Germline loops: CDR1 GTSNPN, CDR2 SVGIG (reference sequence). DNA of the CDR3: TGTGCCTGGAGGGAGGTGCCCGGGAAGACCCAGTACTTC. This gives the protein CAWREVPGKTQYF.

The chain employs TRBV28 and TRBJ2-7; 9 nucleotides line up with TRBD1. CDR3 size: 16 residues. Germline V gene sequence: CDR1 MDHEN, CDR2 SYDVKM. Trimming removed 6 bases from V and 2 bases from J; junction bases left unmatched: 11. The CDR3 bases are TGTGCCAGCAGCTTACATACCGGGACAGGGACCTACGAGCAGTACTTC. This codes for CASSLHTGTGTYEQYF. Based on the CDR3 plus reference TRBV28 and TRBJ2-7, the full variable domain is DVKVTQSSRYLVKRTGEKVFLECVQDMDHENMFWYRQDPGLGLRLIYFSYDVKMKEKGDIPEGYSVSREKKERFSLILESASTNQTSMYLCASSLHTGTGTYEQYFGPGTRLTVT.

This clone was seen only a few times. The chain recombines TRBV5-1 with TRBJ2-1; D not resolved. Germline V lookup: CDR1 SGHRS, CDR2 YFSETQ. Trimming left V 0 bases short and J 3 bases short, with 10 bases between. This CDR3 is 15 amino acids long. CDR3 protein: CASSLADSLYNEQFF. CDR3 coding DNA: TGCGCCAGCAGCTTGGCTGACTCGCTCTACAATGAGCAGTTCTTC.

The chain links TRBV2 to TRBJ1-4; TRBD1 matches 7 bases. This CDR3 spans 15 amino acids. Germline-derived CDR1 and CDR2 are SNHLY and FYNNEI. Trimming removed 5 bases from V and 4 bases from J; junction bases left unmatched: 7. The chain's CDR3 is CASSPQGRVNEKLFF. Here the CDR3 DNA reads TGTGCCAGCAGTCCACAGGGGCGGGTTAATGAAAAACTGTTTTTT.

The chain links TRBV5-4 to TRBJ1-4, with 9 nucleotides matching TRBD1. The CDR3 is 15 amino acids. V lost 3 bases and J lost 7; bases outside the gene matches: 7. Germline lookup yields CDR1 SGHNT and CDR2 YYREEE (reference sequence). CDR3 DNA: TGTGCCAGCAGCTCGCGGGACAGGGCGGTTGAAAAACTGTTTTTT. It is translated as CASSSRDRAVEKLFF.

This chain uses TRBV28 with TRBJ2-7; 9 nucleotides agree with TRBD1. The CDR3 has 16 amino acids. Looked up from germline, CDR1 is MDHEN and CDR2 is SYDVKM. V shed 5 bases and J 4 bases; nucleotides not matched to a gene: 12. The CDR3 is CASSPLGDRGFYEQYF. As DNA, the CDR3 is TGTGCCAGCAGTCCACTGGGCGACAGGGGGTTTTACGAGCAGTACTTC.

J is TRBJ2-1 and V is TRBV5-1; possible D gene TRBD2, 6 bases. This CDR3 is 15 amino acids long. V was trimmed by 4 bases and J by 3 bases, leaving 14 bases between them. Germline CDR1 SGHRS, CDR2 YFSETQ. The CDR3 DNA is TGCGCCAGCAGCCCCGCGGGACTTGACTACAATGAGCAGTTCTTC. Its translation is CASSPAGLDYNEQFF.

This chain uses TRBV18 with TRBJ1-1, with TRBD1 matching 8 bases. The CDR3 spans 16 residues. V lost 3 bases and J lost 1; bases outside the gene matches: 7. CDR1 is KGHSH and CDR2 is LQKENI in the germline V gene. CDR3 sequence (DNA): TGTGCCAGCTCACCGCTTGGACAGGGAACGAACACTGAAGCTTTCTTT. Amino acids: CASSPLGQGTNTEAFF.

The V gene is TRBV19, the J gene TRBJ1-5; no definite D call. The CDR3 spans 15 residues. Germline values: CDR1 LNHDA, CDR2 SQIVND (reference sequence). V dropped 0 bases and J dropped 3 bases, with 9 bases sitting between them. In nucleotides, the CDR3 is TGTGCCAGTAGTATAGATCAGGTACCCAATCAGCCCCAGCATTTT. Encoded protein: CASSIDQVPNQPQHF.

The chain couples TRBV11-2 to TRBJ1-2, with unresolved D. Trimming stripped 0 bases from V and 8 bases from J, with 10 bases between. Germline CDR1 reads SGHAT; CDR2 reads FQNNGV. CDR3 length equals 13 residues. The CDR3 protein is CASSLDPTRGYTF. The CDR3 DNA reads TGTGCCAGCAGCTTAGATCCCACTCGGGGCTACACCTTC. Variable domain in full (rest from reference TRBV11-2 and TRBJ1-2): EAGVAQSPRYKIIEKRQSVAFWCNPISGHATLYWYQQILGQGPKLLIQFQNNGVVDDSQLPKDRFSAERLKGVDSTLKIQPAKLEDSAVYLCASSLDPTRGYTFGSGTRLTVV.

The rearrangement uses TRBV14 and TRBJ2-5; D is perhaps TRBD1 (5 bases). CDR1 SGHDN and CDR2 FVKESK come from the germline V gene. Trimming removed 5 bases from V and 7 bases from J, with 14 bases in between. The CDR3 spans 13 residues. In nucleotides, the CDR3 is TGTGCCAGCAGCATAGGGGCTAGAGGGACCCAGTACTTC. The encoded protein is CASSIGARGTQYF.

The chain carries TRBV27 and TRBJ1-2; D call uncertain. The CDR3 is 10 amino acids. V was trimmed by 3 bases and J by 9 bases, leaving 5 bases between them. Germline lookup yields CDR1 MNHEY and CDR2 SMNVEV (reference sequence). CDR3 bases: TGTGCCAGCAGTTTCCAGAGCTACACCTTC. This translates into CASSFQSYTF.

The genes are TRBV11-3 and TRBJ2-3; TRBD2 might be the D (7 bases). V shed 3 bases and J shed 2 bases, with 15 bases lying between them. The CDR3 totals 16 residues. Germline V gene data show CDR1 as SGHNT and CDR2 as YENEEA. In DNA form, the CDR3 reads TGTGCCAGCAGCTTGGGGGCGGGAGCACCCACAGATACGCAGTATTTT. It is translated as CASSLGAGAPTDTQYF.

This rearrangement joins TRBV29-1 to TRBJ2-2; the match to TRBD2 covers 8 bases. This CDR3 is 15 amino acids long. From germline, CDR1 is SQVTM and CDR2 ANQGSEA. J lost 4 bases, V lost 4 bases, and 8 bases had no gene match. The CDR3 loop is CSVGSSGGSTGELFF. For the CDR3, the DNA is TGCAGCGTTGGTAGCAGCGGGGGTTCCACCGGGGAGCTGTTTTTT.

This clone was seen only once. The rearrangement links TRBV6-5 to TRBJ2-1; 12 bases agree with TRBD2. The CDR3 loop spans 15 amino acids. The V segment lost 5 bases and the J segment 10 bases; nucleotides outside the gene matches: 9. Germline lookup yields CDR1 MNHEY and CDR2 SVGAGI. This chain's CDR3 is CASSTRLAGVKEQFF. In nucleotides, the CDR3 is TGTGCCAGCAGTACACGACTAGCGGGAGTAAAGGAGCAGTTCTTC.